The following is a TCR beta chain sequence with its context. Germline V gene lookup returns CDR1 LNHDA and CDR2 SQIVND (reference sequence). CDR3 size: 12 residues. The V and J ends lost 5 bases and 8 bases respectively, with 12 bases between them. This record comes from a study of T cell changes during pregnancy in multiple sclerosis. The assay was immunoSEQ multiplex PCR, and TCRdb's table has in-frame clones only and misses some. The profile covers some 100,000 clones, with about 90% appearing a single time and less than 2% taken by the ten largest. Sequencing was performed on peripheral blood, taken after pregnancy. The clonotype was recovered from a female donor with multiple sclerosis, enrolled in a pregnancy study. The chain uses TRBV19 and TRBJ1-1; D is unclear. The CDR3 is CASSSGLKEAFF. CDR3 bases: TGTGCCAGTAGTTCCGGACTCAAGGAAGCTTTCTTT. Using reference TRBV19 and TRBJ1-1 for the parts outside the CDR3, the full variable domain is DGGITQSPKYLFRKEGQNVTLSCEQNLNHDAMYWYRQDPGQGLRLIYYSQIVNDFQKGDIAEGYSVSREKKESFPLTVTSAQKNPTAFYLCASSSGLKEAFFGQGTRLTVV.